Presented here are 5 T cell receptor beta chains from one specimen sequenced in a study of T cell responses to AZD1222 COVID-19 vaccine. Profiling relied on immunoSEQ multiplex PCR, and the TCRdb table lists in-frame clones only, not all of them. Altogether around 270,000 clones are present, 90% to 95% being singletons, with the ten largest covering roughly 0.6%. The sequenced sample was peripheral blood, obtained 28 days after the second AZD1222 dose. The receptors originated from an adult who received the AZD1222 COVID-19 vaccine.

V gene TRBV11-1 combines with J gene TRBJ1-1, with TRBD1 matching 7 bases. V was pared by 4 bases and J by 6 bases, with 8 bases of the junction left unmatched. The CDR3 contains 14 residues. Germline V CDR1 and CDR2: SGHAT, FQDESV (reference sequence). The CDR3 loop is CASSSPGGGSEAFF. Written as DNA, the CDR3 is TGTGCCAGCAGCTCCCCGGGAGGGGGCTCTGAAGCTTTCTTT.

As to this clone: The junction departs from germline at one end; a sequencing error may be responsible. This chain joins TRBV6-2 or TRBV6-3 and TRBJ1-5; 11 bases fit TRBD1. Germline CDR1 and CDR2: MNHEY and SVGEGT. The CDR3 runs to 14 residues. CDR3 in DNA: TGTGCCAGCAGTCACTCGGACAGGGGGCGCGAATTCCATTTT. The encoded protein is CASSHSDRGREFHF.

The chain employs TRBV21-1 and TRBJ2-3. TRBV21-1 counts as a pseudogene. The CDR3 extends over 12 amino acids. The CDR3 region has the DNA TGTGCCAGCAGCAGTAGCAGGGATACGCAGTATTTT. Its protein is CASSSSRDTQYF.

For the CDR3, the DNA is TGTGCCAGCAGCTCGTCGAGCGGGACTACGCAGTATTTT. Protein: CASSSSSGTTQYF. The V gene is TRBV7-9, the J gene TRBJ2-3; 7 bases match TRBD2. CDR3 size: 13 residues. Losses at the gene ends were 4 bases for V and 8 bases for J; bases not matched to a gene: 6. CDR1 and CDR2 from the germline V gene are SEHNR and FQNEAQ (reference sequence).

The gene calls are TRBV19 and TRBJ2-4; the match to TRBD2 covers 7 bases. Trimming cost V 3 bases and J 6 bases; bases outside gene matches: 5. Germline V gene lookup returns CDR1 LNHDA and CDR2 SQIVND (reference sequence). The CDR3 is 14 amino acids. CDR3 region: CASSMGREGNIQYF. The CDR3 DNA follows: TGTGCCAGTAGTATGGGCAGGGAGGGAAACATTCAGTACTTC. The entire variable domain, with the rest obtained from reference TRBV19 and TRBJ2-4, is as follows: DGGITQSPKYLFRKEGQNVTLSCEQNLNHDAMYWYRQDPGQGLRLIYYSQIVNDFQKGDIAEGYSVSREKKESFPLTVTSAQKNPTAFYLCASSMGREGNIQYFGAGTRLSVL.